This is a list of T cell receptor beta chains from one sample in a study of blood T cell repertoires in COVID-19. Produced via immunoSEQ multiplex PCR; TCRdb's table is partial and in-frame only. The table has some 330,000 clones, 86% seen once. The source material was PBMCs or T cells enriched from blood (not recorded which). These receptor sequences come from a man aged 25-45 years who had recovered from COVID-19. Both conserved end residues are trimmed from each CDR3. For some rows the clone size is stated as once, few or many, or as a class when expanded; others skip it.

cdr3_aa: ASSETGKYGYT
v_call: TRBV10-2
clone_size: -

cdr3_aa: ASSPPLGAQETQY
v_call: TRBV18
clone_size: -

cdr3_aa: ASSLRGQGRETQY
v_call: TRBV5-4
clone_size: -

cdr3_aa: ASSFGTGGTRGYT
v_call: TRBV7-6
clone_size: -

cdr3_aa: ASSPPTSGEVTYNEQF
v_call: TRBV5-1
clone_size: few

cdr3_aa: ASSPRYLPSGGDEETQY
v_call: TRBV18
clone_size: once

cdr3_aa: SVETGTGGGYT
v_call: TRBV29-1
clone_size: -

cdr3_aa: ASSADRDEQY
v_call: TRBV11-1
clone_size: once

cdr3_aa: ASSSYTTSGGLEGELF
v_call: TRBV13
clone_size: -

cdr3_aa: ASSFLTANSGNTIY
v_call: TRBV7-8
clone_size: -

cdr3_aa: ASSPTSGGAGGTDTQY
v_call: TRBV7-9
clone_size: -

cdr3_aa: ASSLRGEAKNIQY
v_call: TRBV5-1
clone_size: -

cdr3_aa: ASSVGQGAHPGANVLT
v_call: TRBV6-4
clone_size: -

cdr3_aa: ASRRTDNGYT
v_call: TRBV28
clone_size: once

cdr3_aa: ASSRSTGNTGELF
v_call: TRBV18
clone_size: -

cdr3_aa: ASRYSGRGTYEQY
v_call: TRBV6-5
clone_size: few

cdr3_aa: ASSLKPQGARGTEAF
v_call: TRBV5-4
clone_size: -

cdr3_aa: ASRDSALKQETQY
v_call: TRBV6-5
clone_size: -

cdr3_aa: ASSFLGYEQY
v_call: TRBV27
clone_size: -

cdr3_aa: ASSLGLGAYGYT
v_call: TRBV6-2/TRBV6-3
clone_size: -

cdr3_aa: ASSPGQPNARAFEAF
v_call: TRBV10-1
clone_size: once

cdr3_aa: ASSGTWREAF
v_call: TRBV28
clone_size: -

cdr3_aa: ASSGGGTGDEKLF
v_call: TRBV28
clone_size: -

cdr3_aa: ASRGGNTEAF
v_call: TRBV4-1
clone_size: -

cdr3_aa: ASSSRENTEAF
v_call: TRBV27
clone_size: few

cdr3_aa: ASSPRGYDEQY
v_call: TRBV19
clone_size: -

cdr3_aa: ASSVGTGTYGYT
v_call: TRBV9
clone_size: -

cdr3_aa: AWNSGSMNEQF
v_call: TRBV30
clone_size: -

cdr3_aa: SVGAAIYEQY
v_call: TRBV29-1
clone_size: -

cdr3_aa: ASSLSNAVNTEAF
v_call: TRBV27
clone_size: -

cdr3_aa: ASSAGLVGNEQF
v_call: TRBV6-4
clone_size: once

cdr3_aa: ASRSTGLNTEAF
v_call: TRBV27
clone_size: -

cdr3_aa: ASSPGGEATDTQY
v_call: TRBV28
clone_size: -

cdr3_aa: ASSPAGQGYEQY
v_call: TRBV18
clone_size: -

cdr3_aa: ASSQDGLAGARDTQY
v_call: TRBV3-1/TRBV3-2
clone_size: -

cdr3_aa: ASSLWQGGTYEQY
v_call: TRBV28
clone_size: -

cdr3_aa: ASSPTTAGELF
v_call: TRBV11-2
clone_size: -

cdr3_aa: ATTSQDRSYEQY
v_call: TRBV2
clone_size: -